This TCR beta chain was captured in a study of shared clonotypes between healthy human individuals. Findings of the study overall: A handful of donors had about 5.1% of their naive CD4 clonotypes in common.

Details on this clone: Its antigen is not identified.

At the deep level, the assay was run. Genomic DNA of every subset was divided equally among multiple immunoSEQ plates. Some clones are missing from TCRdb's copy, which holds only in-frame ones; the method was immunoSEQ multiplex PCR. The data contain about 2.4 million clones, 80% to 95% of them singletons. V was shortened by 1 base and J by 0 bases, with 19 bases between the two germline ends. CDR3 length: 19 amino acids. Germline V gene sequence: CDR1 SEHNR, CDR2 FQNEAQ (reference sequence). Sequenced material: naive CD4+ T cells from PBMCs. Subset in this sample: CD45RA+ positively selected. This receptor was obtained from a man between 18 and 29 years old in good health. Some clones in this sample may be carry-over from other donors' samples. The genes are TRBV7-9 and TRBJ1-3; D might be TRBD1 (5 bases). The CDR3 loop reads CASSLVLVRQTNSGNTIYF. CDR3 nucleotides: TGTGCCAGCAGCTTAGTTCTAGTTCGACAGACAAACTCTGGAAACACCATATATTTT.